The 13 T cell receptor beta chains in this list originate from one sample, sequenced in a study of shared clonotypes between healthy human individuals. Terminally differentiated effector memory CD45RA+ cells were excluded by CCR7 positive selection of CD45RO-negative cells. TCRdb keeps only in-frame clones here, not all; method: immunoSEQ multiplex PCR. Among more than 2 million clones listed, over 85% were seen once. Sequencing was done on a sample of naive CD8+ T cells from PBMCs. The receptor source for this set is a man between 18 and 29 years old in good health. Some clones in this sample may be carry-over from other donors' samples.

The V and J genes are TRBV7-9 and TRBJ2-7, with D possibly being TRBD1 (5 bases). The CDR3 is 14 amino acids. Germline V gene lookup returns CDR1 SEHNR and CDR2 FQNEAQ (reference sequence). Trimming stripped 5 bases from V and 2 bases from J, with 13 bases between. The CDR3 DNA follows: TGTGCCAGCAGCCCGGACAATTCCCCCTACGAGCAGTACTTC. Translating gives CASSPDNSPYEQYF.

The chain couples TRBV19 to TRBJ2-7; D gene unclear. Trimming took 2 bases from V and 5 from J, leaving 10 bases between them. Germline V gene data show CDR1 as LNHDA and CDR2 as SQIVND (reference sequence). This CDR3 is built from 13 residues. The CDR3 is CASSISQRNEQYF. The CDR3 DNA is TGTGCCAGTAGTATAAGTCAGAGGAACGAGCAGTACTTC.

This clone appeared a single time. This chain links TRBV25-1 with TRBJ2-7, with TRBD1 matching 10 bases. CDR3 length: 13 residues. Germline V gene data show CDR1 as MGHDK and CDR2 as SYGVNS. The V and J ends lost 7 bases and 4 bases, in that order; junction bases with no gene match: 4. The CDR3 DNA reads TGTGCCAGCACGGGACAGGGGACGTACGAGCAGTACTTC. Translation gives CASTGQGTYEQYF.

The chain is built from TRBV28 and TRBJ2-5; no firm D call. Germline V lookup: CDR1 MDHEN, CDR2 SYDVKM. The CDR3 is 16 amino acids. The ends were cut back, 2 bases at V and 4 bases at J, with 17 bases in the middle. CDR3 amino acids: CASSLVGQGMIETQYF. DNA of the CDR3: TGTGCCAGCAGTTTAGTAGGCCAAGGGATGATAGAGACCCAGTACTTC.

Of note for this clone: The sample has other DNA sequences that encode this CDR3 too. The gene calls are TRBV30 and TRBJ2-7; D remains unclear. The CDR3 covers 12 residues. Germline V gene lookup returns CDR1 GTSNPN and CDR2 SVGIG (reference sequence). V lost 3 bases, J lost 4 bases, and 10 bases lay in between. CDR3 region: CAWSLSSYEQYF. The CDR3 DNA follows: TGTGCCTGGAGCTTGTCGTCATACGAGCAGTACTTC.

The chain is built from TRBV2 and TRBJ1-5; D possibly corresponds to TRBD1 (6 bases). The V and J ends lost 4 bases and 5 bases respectively, with 21 bases between them. The CDR3 sequence is 17 residues long. Germline V gene sequence: CDR1 SNHLY, CDR2 FYNNEI. The CDR3 loop reads CASSADPDGGSYQPQHF. CDR3 DNA sequence: TGTGCCAGCAGTGCCGACCCAGACGGGGGCAGTTATCAGCCCCAGCATTTT. The full variable domain, rest sourced from reference TRBV2 and TRBJ1-5, is EPEVTQTPSHQVTQMGQEVILRCVPISNHLYFYWYRQILGQKVEFLVSFYNNEISEKSEIFDDQFSVERPDGSNFTLKIRSTKLEDSAMYFCASSADPDGGSYQPQHFGDGTRLSIL.

This chain connects TRBV28 to TRBJ2-2; D gene unclear. Per the germline V gene, CDR1 is MDHEN and CDR2 is SYDVKM. The ends were cut back, 2 bases at V and 3 bases at J, with 16 bases in the middle. The CDR3 is 17 residues long. The CDR3 sequence is CASSLLPAGWDTGELFF. The CDR3 nucleotides are TGTGCCAGCAGTTTACTCCCCGCCGGGTGGGACACCGGGGAGCTGTTTTTT.

As regards this clone: Other DNA sequences in this specimen translate into the identical CDR3. The V and J genes are TRBV28 and TRBJ1-1; D gene ambiguous. The CDR3 consists of 12 residues. Germline V gives CDR1 MDHEN, CDR2 SYDVKM. The V end was cut by 5 bases, the J end by 5 bases, with 9 bases between. CDR3 DNA: TGTGCCAGCAGTCCCCGCGGTACTGAAGCTTTCTTT. This sequence encodes CASSPRGTEAFF. Variable domain in full (rest from reference TRBV28 and TRBJ1-1): DVKVTQSSRYLVKRTGEKVFLECVQDMDHENMFWYRQDPGLGLRLIYFSYDVKMKEKGDIPEGYSVSREKKERFSLILESASTNQTSMYLCASSPRGTEAFFGQGTRLTVV.

This chain connects TRBV7-9 to TRBJ2-5; the match to TRBD1 covers 7 bases. This CDR3 spans 13 amino acids. With 6 bases clipped from V and 0 bases from J, the junction kept 1 base outside the gene matches. CDR1 is SEHNR and CDR2 is FQNEAQ in the germline V gene (reference sequence). The CDR3 spells CASRTGNQETQYF. CDR3 nucleotides: TGTGCCAGCAGGACAGGGAACCAAGAGACCCAGTACTTC.

The chain has TRBV6-5 and TRBJ2-7; no clear D. The CDR3 is 14 residues long. V was shortened by 4 bases and J by 1 base, with 11 bases between the two germline ends. Per germline, CDR1 MNHEY and CDR2 SVGAGI. The CDR3 coding sequence is TGTGCCAGCAGTTTGCGCGTCGGATCCTACGAGCAGTACTTC. Its protein product is CASSLRVGSYEQYF.

The gene calls are TRBV11-2 and TRBJ1-5, with 7 bases identical to TRBD1. The ends lost 0 bases at V and 1 base at J; junction bases unmatched: 9. Germline assignment: CDR1 SGHAT and CDR2 FQNNGV. CDR3 length equals 18 residues. In nucleotides, the CDR3 is TGTGCCAGCAGCTTAGAGCCTTTGACAGGGTTGAGCAATCAGCCCCAGCATTTT. It codes for CASSLEPLTGLSNQPQHF. The full variable domain, rest sourced from reference TRBV11-2 and TRBJ1-5, is EAGVAQSPRYKIIEKRQSVAFWCNPISGHATLYWYQQILGQGPKLLIQFQNNGVVDDSQLPKDRFSAERLKGVDSTLKIQPAKLEDSAVYLCASSLEPLTGLSNQPQHFGDGTRLSIL.

The rearrangement links TRBV28 to TRBJ1-2; possibly TRBD1 for D (6 bases). Trimming left V 9 bases short and J 0 bases short, with 11 bases between. The CDR3 covers 13 residues. The germline CDR1 and CDR2 sequences are MDHEN and SYDVKM. The CDR3 nucleotides are TGTGCCAGTAGACAGGTGGCTAACTATGGCTACACCTTC. It specifies CASRQVANYGYTF.

The chain's CDR3 is CASSDGTIRAFF. In nucleotides, the CDR3 is TGTGCCAGCAGCGATGGGACAATTAGAGCTTTCTTT. The chain has TRBV7-9 and TRBJ1-1; possibly TRBD1 for D (6 bases). Germline assignment: CDR1 SEHNR and CDR2 FQNEAQ (reference sequence). The germline V and J ends were trimmed by 5 bases and 10 bases, with 14 bases remaining between them. The CDR3 extends over 12 amino acids.